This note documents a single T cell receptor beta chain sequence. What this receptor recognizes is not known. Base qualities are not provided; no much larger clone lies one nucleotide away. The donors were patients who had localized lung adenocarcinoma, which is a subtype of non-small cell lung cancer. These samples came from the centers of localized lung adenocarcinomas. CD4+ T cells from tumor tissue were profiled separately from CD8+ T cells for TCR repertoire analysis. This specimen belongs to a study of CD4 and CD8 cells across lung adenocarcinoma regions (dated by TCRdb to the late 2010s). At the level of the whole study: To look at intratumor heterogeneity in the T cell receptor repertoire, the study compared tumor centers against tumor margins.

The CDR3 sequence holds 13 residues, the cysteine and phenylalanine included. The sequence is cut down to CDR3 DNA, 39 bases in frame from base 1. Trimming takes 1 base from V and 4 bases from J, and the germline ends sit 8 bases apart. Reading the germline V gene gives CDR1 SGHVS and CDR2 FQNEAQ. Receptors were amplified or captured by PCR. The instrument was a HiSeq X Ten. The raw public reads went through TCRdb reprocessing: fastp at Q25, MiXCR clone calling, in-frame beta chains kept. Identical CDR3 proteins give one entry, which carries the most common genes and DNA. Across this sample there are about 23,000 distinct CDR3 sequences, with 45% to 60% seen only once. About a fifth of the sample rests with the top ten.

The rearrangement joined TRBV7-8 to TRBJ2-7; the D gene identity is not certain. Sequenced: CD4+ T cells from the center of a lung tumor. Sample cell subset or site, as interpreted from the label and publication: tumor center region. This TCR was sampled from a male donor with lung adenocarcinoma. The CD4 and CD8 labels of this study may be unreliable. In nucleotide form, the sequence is TGTGCCAGCAGCTTAGAGAATGGGTACGAGCAGTACTTC. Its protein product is CASSLENGYEQYF. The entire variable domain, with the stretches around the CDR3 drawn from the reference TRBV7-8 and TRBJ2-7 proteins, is GAGVSQSPRYKVAKRGQDVALRCDPISGHVSLFWYQQALGQGPEFLTYFQNEAQLDKSGLPSDRFFAERPEGSVSTLKIQRTQQEDSAVYLCASSLENGYEQYFGPGTRLTVT.